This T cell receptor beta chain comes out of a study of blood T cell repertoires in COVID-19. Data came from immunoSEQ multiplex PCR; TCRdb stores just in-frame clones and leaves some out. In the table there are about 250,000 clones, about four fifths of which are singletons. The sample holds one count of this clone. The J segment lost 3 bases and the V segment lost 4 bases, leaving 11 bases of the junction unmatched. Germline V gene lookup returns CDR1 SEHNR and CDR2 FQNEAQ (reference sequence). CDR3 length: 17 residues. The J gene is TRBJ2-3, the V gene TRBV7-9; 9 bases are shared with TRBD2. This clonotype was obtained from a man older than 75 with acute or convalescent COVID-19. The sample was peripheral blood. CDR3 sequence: CASSSPKAGGRTDTQYF. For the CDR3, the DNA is TGTGCCAGCAGCTCGCCGAAAGCGGGAGGAAGAACAGATACGCAGTATTTT.